Each of the 32 T cell receptor beta chains below was sequenced from the same sample in a study of blood T cell repertoires in COVID-19. Sequencing used immunoSEQ multiplex PCR; TCRdb keeps in-frame clones, though not all of them. The sample contains about 160,000 clones, more than 70% of which appear only once. Input material: peripheral blood. The receptors originated from a woman older than 75 with active or convalescent COVID-19.

The chain employs TRBV10-1 and TRBJ2-7; 9 bases match TRBD1. Germline V lookup: CDR1 WNHNN, CDR2 SYGVQD (reference sequence). The CDR3 contains 13 residues. With 11 bases clipped from V and 6 bases from J, the junction kept 11 bases outside the gene matches. The CDR3 sequence is CAGPGQGICEQYF. CDR3 sequence (DNA): TGCGCCGGTCCGGGACAGGGAATCTGCGAGCAGTACTTC.

The rearrangement uses TRBV19 and TRBJ2-3, with TRBD2 matching over 8 bases. This CDR3 has 18 residues. V shed 0 bases and J 4 bases; nucleotides not matched to a gene: 12. Germline loops: CDR1 LNHDA, CDR2 SQIVND (reference sequence). The DNA for the CDR3 is TGTGCCAGTAGTATAGATTGGGAGCGGGAGTTGGGCCCAGATACGCAGTATTTT. Encoded protein: CASSIDWERELGPDTQYF.

The gene calls are TRBV6-5 and TRBJ1-2, with TRBD1 identical over 7 bases. The ends lost 7 bases at V and 1 base at J; junction bases unmatched: 9. This CDR3 has 15 amino acids. CDR1 and CDR2 (germline): MNHEY, SVGAGI. The CDR3 spells CASKARQGNNYGYTF. CDR3 sequence (DNA): TGTGCCAGCAAAGCCCGACAGGGCAATAACTATGGCTACACCTTC.

This clone appeared a single time. This chain connects TRBV7-2 to TRBJ2-1, with 8 positions matching TRBD2. Trimming removed 5 bases from V and 6 bases from J; junction bases left unmatched: 6. This CDR3 is 14 amino acids long. Germline lookup yields CDR1 SGHTA and CDR2 FQGNSA. The CDR3 protein is CASSAGGYANEQFF. In nucleotides, the CDR3 is TGTGCCAGCAGCGCGGGAGGCTACGCCAATGAGCAGTTCTTC.

The chain couples TRBV25-1 to TRBJ1-4; possible D gene TRBD1, 5 bases. The V gene lost 3 bases and the J gene lost 0 bases, with 8 bases spanning the gap. There are 15 residues in the CDR3. The germline V gene encodes CDR1 MGHDK and CDR2 SYGVNS. CDR3 DNA sequence: TGTGCCAGCAGTGAGGTAGGGGCAACTAATGAAAAACTGTTTTTT. This sequence encodes CASSEVGATNEKLFF.

The rearrangement links TRBV21-1 to TRBJ2-1; TRBD1 reflects the table's D call only, with no check against the DNA. TRBV21-1 constitutes a pseudogene. The CDR3 runs to 15 residues. CDR3 bases: TGTGCCAGCAGCAAAGTACAGGGGAAGGAAAATGAGCAGTTCTTC. Translating gives CASSKVQGKENEQFF.

This chain joins TRBV7-9 and TRBJ2-1; D remains ambiguous. Between the trimmed V and J ends, which lost 6 bases and 2 bases, there was a span of 5 bases. From germline, CDR1 is SEHNR and CDR2 FQNEAQ (reference sequence). This CDR3 region has 12 residues. For the CDR3, the DNA is TGTGCCAGCAGTCCAGCCTACAATGAGCAGTTCTTC. The encoded protein is CASSPAYNEQFF.

This clone came up a few times. The genes are TRBV2 and TRBJ1-4, with a weak D call TRBD1 (6 bases). This CDR3 contains 15 residues. Looked up from germline, CDR1 is SNHLY and CDR2 is FYNNEI. Trimming left V 8 bases short and J 0 bases short, with 13 bases between. The CDR3 loop reads CASRMRTATNEKLFF. The CDR3, as DNA: TGTGCCAGCCGTATGAGGACAGCAACTAATGAAAAACTGTTTTTT.

The chain uses TRBV7-2 and TRBJ2-3; D remains ambiguous. Germline V gene sequence: CDR1 SGHTA, CDR2 FQGNSA. The CDR3 has 13 residues. Trimming stripped 5 bases from V and 2 bases from J, with 8 bases between. The chain's CDR3 is CASSLDFTDTQYF. In nucleotides, the CDR3 is TGTGCCAGCAGCCTAGACTTCACAGATACGCAGTATTTT. The full variable domain, completed using reference TRBV7-2 and TRBJ2-3, is GAGVSQSPSNKVTEKGKDVELRCDPISGHTALYWYRQSLGQGLEFLIYFQGNSAPDKSGLPSDRFSAERTGGSVSTLTIQRTQQEDSAVYLCASSLDFTDTQYFGPGTRLTVL.

The chain carries TRBV12-3 or TRBV12-4 and TRBJ2-7; D ambiguous. The CDR3 runs 13 residues. The V and J ends lost 2 bases and 3 bases respectively, with 8 bases between them. CDR3 loop: CASSLSGFYEQYF. The CDR3 region has the DNA TGTGCCAGCAGTTTATCCGGTTTCTACGAGCAGTACTTC.

The chain is built from TRBV12-3 or TRBV12-4 and TRBJ2-3, with D perhaps TRBD2 (5 bases). The CDR3 extends over 11 amino acids. The V end was cut by 6 bases, the J end by 9 bases, with 10 bases between. CDR3 DNA: TGTGCCAGCAGCCAACTAGAGACGCAGTATTTT. The encoded protein is CASSQLETQYF.

The chain joins TRBV18 to TRBJ2-1, with 10 bases lining up with TRBD2. Germline CDR1 KGHSH, CDR2 LQKENI. There are 16 residues in the CDR3. J lost 6 bases, V lost 4 bases, and 9 bases had no gene match. This CDR3 is CASSRQLAGQSNEQFF. The CDR3 DNA reads TGTGCCAGCTCACGCCAACTAGCGGGGCAGAGCAATGAGCAGTTCTTC.

The chain combines TRBV28 with TRBJ1-2; D is possibly TRBD1 (5 bases). With 5 bases removed from V and 4 bases from J, the gap between germline ends came to 23 bases. CDR3 size: 17 residues. CDR1 is MDHEN, CDR2 SYDVKM, per germline. CDR3 protein: CASSTIPGLPRPYGYTF. CDR3 DNA: TGTGCCAGCAGTACGATTCCGGGACTCCCCCGTCCCTATGGCTACACCTTC.

The genes are TRBV11-1 and TRBJ2-7; 11 nucleotides agree with TRBD2. In germline, CDR1 is SGHAT, CDR2 FQDESV (reference sequence). The CDR3 is made up of 16 amino acids. Losses at the gene ends were 6 bases for V and 4 bases for J; bases not matched to a gene: 11. This chain's CDR3 is CASRSRTSGRGYEQYF. In DNA, the CDR3 is TGTGCCAGCAGATCCCGAACTAGCGGGAGAGGGTACGAGCAGTACTTC.

Here the CDR3 reads CASSLDRSGNTIYF. The CDR3 DNA sequence: TGTGCCAGCAGTTTGGACAGGTCTGGAAACACCATATATTTT. The V call is TRBV6-5, the J call TRBJ1-3, with 7 bases lining up with TRBD1. The CDR3 totals 14 residues. The germline V gene has CDR1 MNHEY and CDR2 SVGAGI. Unmatched junction bases numbered 1, after V lost 4 bases and J lost 1 base.

The chain couples TRBV11-3 to TRBJ2-1, with 12 bases aligning to TRBD1. Looked up from germline, CDR1 is SGHNT and CDR2 is YENEEA. This CDR3 is 15 amino acids long. V dropped 2 bases and J dropped 7; count of bases not matched to a gene: 3. CDR3 nucleotides: TGTGCCAGCAGCTTAATGGGACAGGGGGCAAATGAGCAGTTCTTC. It specifies CASSLMGQGANEQFF.

This chain connects TRBV3-1 (or the pseudogene TRBV3-2) to TRBJ2-7, with 11 bases identical to TRBD1. V shed 0 bases, J shed 11 bases, and the junction held 6 bases outside the gene matches. This CDR3 spans 14 amino acids. Germline V gene sequence: CDR1 LGHDT, CDR2 YNNKEL (reference sequence). The CDR3 reads CASSQDGDRGIEYF. CDR3 bases: TGTGCCAGCAGCCAAGATGGGGACAGGGGGATCGAGTACTTC.

The V and J genes are TRBV19 and TRBJ2-1, with 12 positions matching TRBD2. The CDR3 has 16 residues. The V and J ends lost 1 base and 3 bases, in that order; junction bases with no gene match: 1. Germline CDR1 reads LNHDA; CDR2 reads SQIVND (reference sequence). The CDR3 loop is CASSIASGRDYNEQFF. In nucleotides, the CDR3 is TGTGCCAGTAGTATAGCTAGCGGGAGGGACTACAATGAGCAGTTCTTC.

The V and J genes are TRBV7-2 and TRBJ2-2; D ambiguous. Looked up from germline, CDR1 is SGHTA and CDR2 is FQGNSA. The CDR3 totals 13 residues. V was trimmed by 5 bases and J by 8 bases, leaving 12 bases between them. The CDR3 DNA sequence: TGTGCCAGCAGCCTGCTACAAGCGGGGGAGCTGTTTTTT. It specifies CASSLLQAGELFF.

The rearrangement joins TRBV11-2 to TRBJ2-4; D remains unclear. Germline CDR1 and CDR2: SGHAT and FQNNGV. CDR3 size: 12 residues. V dropped 3 bases and J dropped 8 bases, with 8 bases sitting between them. CDR3 nucleotides: TGTGCCAGCAGCTTCACAGTGGACATTCAGTACTTC. Its protein is CASSFTVDIQYF. Full variable domain (rest looked up from reference TRBV11-2 and TRBJ2-4): EAGVAQSPRYKIIEKRQSVAFWCNPISGHATLYWYQQILGQGPKLLIQFQNNGVVDDSQLPKDRFSAERLKGVDSTLKIQPAKLEDSAVYLCASSFTVDIQYFGAGTRLSVL.

CDR3 DNA: TGCGCCAGCAGCTTCGGCGGGAGTTTGGAGACCCAGTACTTC. Translation gives CASSFGGSLETQYF. The V and J genes are TRBV5-1 and TRBJ2-5; 7 bases fit TRBD2. The CDR3 extends over 14 amino acids. CDR1 is SGHRS and CDR2 is YFSETQ in the germline V gene. V gave up 2 bases and J gave up 5 bases; unmatched junction bases: 6.

J is TRBJ1-1 and V is TRBV5-5; 11 nucleotides align to TRBD1. This CDR3 is 14 amino acids long. V dropped 3 bases and J dropped 7; count of bases not matched to a gene: 5. CDR1 and CDR2 from the germline V gene are SGHKS and YYEKEE (reference sequence). The CDR3 sequence is CASSWTGGGDEAFF. CDR3 sequence (DNA): TGTGCCAGCAGCTGGACAGGGGGCGGCGATGAAGCTTTCTTT.

The genes are TRBV5-6 and TRBJ1-2; 8 nucleotides align to TRBD1. The J segment lost 6 bases and the V segment lost 2 bases, leaving 12 bases of the junction unmatched. The CDR3 contains 16 residues. Germline V gives CDR1 SGHDT, CDR2 YYEEEE. The chain's CDR3 is CASSFMVRGRVNGYTF. The CDR3 DNA reads TGTGCCAGCAGCTTTATGGTCAGGGGGCGCGTTAATGGCTACACCTTC.

The gene calls are TRBV15 and TRBJ1-3; D possibly corresponds to TRBD1 (6 bases). V lost 4 bases, J lost 2 bases, and 9 bases lay in between. This CDR3 spans 14 amino acids. Per germline, CDR1 LNHNV and CDR2 YYDKDF (reference sequence). The CDR3: CATSTGGAGNTIYF. The CDR3 bases are TGTGCCACCAGCACGGGGGGCGCTGGAAACACCATATATTTT.

J is TRBJ2-1 and V is TRBV7-9; 8 nucleotides match TRBD2. Germline V gene lookup returns CDR1 SEHNR and CDR2 FQNEAQ (reference sequence). The CDR3 runs to 17 residues. The V and J ends lost 2 bases and 1 base, in that order; junction bases with no gene match: 7. CDR3 in DNA: TGTGCCAGCAGCTTATCTTCCGGGAGGGTATCCTACAATGAGCAGTTCTTC. Amino acid sequence: CASSLSSGRVSYNEQFF.

In this sample, this clone turned up once. The chain has TRBV19 and TRBJ2-5, with TRBD2 identical over 8 bases. Germline V lookup: CDR1 LNHDA, CDR2 SQIVND (reference sequence). The J segment lost 3 bases and the V segment lost 3 bases, leaving 6 bases of the junction unmatched. CDR3 length equals 15 residues. The CDR3 region has the DNA TGTGCCAGTAGTATCCTAGCGGGCCTTAAAGAGACCCAGTACTTC. Protein: CASSILAGLKETQYF. The whole variable domain, filled in from reference TRBV19 and TRBJ2-5, reads DGGITQSPKYLFRKEGQNVTLSCEQNLNHDAMYWYRQDPGQGLRLIYYSQIVNDFQKGDIAEGYSVSREKKESFPLTVTSAQKNPTAFYLCASSILAGLKETQYFGPGTRLLVL.

Details on this clone: The germline gene is not matched at one end of the junction; a read error may be the cause. The chain has TRBV7-7 and TRBJ2-1, with D perhaps matching TRBD1 (6 bases). The CDR3 is 13 amino acids. Germline CDR1 is SSHAT and CDR2 is FNYEAQ (reference sequence). The CDR3 sequence is CASSSDGSGTQFF. The CDR3 DNA follows: TGTGCTAGCAGCTCCGATGGATCCGGGACACAGTTCTTC.

This chain connects TRBV5-1 to TRBJ1-1, with D possibly TRBD1 on 5 matching bases. Germline assignment: CDR1 SGHRS and CDR2 YFSETQ. The CDR3 runs 13 residues. The V and J ends lost 3 bases and 4 bases respectively, with 10 bases between them. The CDR3 is CASSSQGSTEAFF. Written as DNA, the CDR3 is TGCGCCAGCAGCTCCCAGGGAAGCACTGAAGCTTTCTTT.

In regard to this clone: Additional DNA sequences in this sample encode the identical CDR3. The chain joins TRBV5-1 to TRBJ1-3, with D perhaps TRBD1 (5 bases). The germline V gene has CDR1 SGHRS and CDR2 YFSETQ. This CDR3 spans 15 amino acids. V was pared by 0 bases and J by 4 bases, with 11 bases between. Written as DNA, the CDR3 is TGCGCCAGCAGCTTGGAAGGGGCAGGAGGAAACACCATATATTTT. It specifies CASSLEGAGGNTIYF.

The CDR3 DNA is TGTGCCAGCAGCTTACTACAGGGATACAATGAGCAGTTCTTC. Translating it yields CASSLLQGYNEQFF. The rearrangement uses TRBV13 and TRBJ2-1, with D perhaps matching TRBD1 (6 bases). Germline loops: CDR1 PRHDT, CDR2 FYEKMQ (reference sequence). The CDR3 extends over 14 amino acids. V dropped 2 bases and J dropped 4 bases, with 9 bases sitting between them.

Concerning this clone itself: Different DNA sequences within this sample yield the same CDR3. The chain couples TRBV7-9 to TRBJ1-6; TRBD1 aligns across 7 bases. Germline trimming cut 3 bases from V and 7 bases from J; bases unmatched to any gene: 3. Germline V gene lookup returns CDR1 SEHNR and CDR2 FQNEAQ (reference sequence). This CDR3 has 14 residues. CDR3 loop: CASSFPGGNSPLHF. The CDR3 nucleotides read TGTGCCAGCAGCTTCCCAGGGGGGAATTCACCCCTCCACTTT. The full variable domain, rest sourced from reference TRBV7-9 and TRBJ1-6, is DTGVSQNPRHKITKRGQNVTFRCDPISEHNRLYWYRQTLGQGPEFLTYFQNEAQLEKSRLLSDRFSAERPKGSFSTLEIQRTEQGDSAMYLCASSFPGGNSPLHFGNGTRLTVT.

This clone was seen only a few times. The chain has TRBV5-1 and TRBJ1-6; 7 bases map to TRBD1. V was clipped by 4 bases and J by 8 bases; unmatched bases: 6. The CDR3 contains 14 residues. The germline CDR1 and CDR2 sequences are SGHRS and YFSETQ. The CDR3 nucleotides read TGCGCCAGCAGCATACGACAGGGTGATTCACCCCTCCACTTT. This gives the protein CASSIRQGDSPLHF.